The clone carrying this T cell receptor (beta chain) was observed once. Per the germline V gene, CDR1 is SGHRS and CDR2 is YFSETQ. The length of the CDR3 is 15 residues. V lost 4 bases and J lost 3; bases outside the gene matches: 10. This record belongs to a study of blood T cell repertoires in COVID-19. Overall study: T cells, B-cell-depleted T cells, or PBMCs provided the cDNA or gDNA that served as material.

Methods used by the authors: Cell counts per sample came from amplifying reference gene primers. Some clones are missing from TCRdb's copy, which holds only in-frame ones; the method was immunoSEQ multiplex PCR. V and J calls and clone size are those listed in that table; D and trimming were worked out from the DNA. The repertoire includes 60,000 to 90,000 clones, approximately 82% of them detected once, and around 24% sits in the top ten. Source material: peripheral blood. This TCR was recovered from a woman between 50 and 59 years old with acute or convalescent COVID-19. The chain recombines TRBV5-1 with TRBJ2-7; 7 positions match TRBD1. The chain's CDR3 is CASSATDRFRYEQYF. Here the CDR3 DNA reads TGCGCCAGCAGCGCGACGGACAGGTTCCGCTACGAGCAGTACTTC.